A single sample is the source of the 3 T cell receptor beta chains below, sequenced in a study of blood T cell repertoires in COVID-19 (dated by TCRdb to 2019 to 2021). The method behind the library was the immunoSEQ multiplex PCR assay. Imported from immuneACCESS, the table was reduced by TCRdb to in-frame sequences with V and J called. These copies leave out some clones; in studies compared against another copy, an unresolved V gene accounts for under half, and the cause of the remainder is not known. A total of 290,000 or so clones appear in this sample, around 90% of them only once. About 1.1% of the sample is taken by the ten largest. Specimen: PBMCs or T cells enriched from blood (not recorded which). The origin of the receptors is a woman aged 30 to 39 who had recovered from COVID-19.

V gene TRBV10-2 combines with J gene TRBJ2-1, with 9 bases lining up with TRBD2. CDR1 is WSHSY and CDR2 is SAAADI in the germline V gene. The CDR3 extends over 16 amino acids. V lost 3 bases and J lost 5; bases outside the gene matches: 8. The CDR3 region is CASSDWGGREDNEQFF. CDR3 sequence (DNA): TGCGCCAGCAGTGATTGGGGCGGGAGGGAGGACAATGAGCAGTTCTTC.

The chain carries TRBV27 and TRBJ1-1; no firm D call. The germline CDR1 and CDR2 sequences are MNHEY and SMNVEV (reference sequence). The CDR3 has 15 residues. V was pared by 6 bases and J by 4 bases, with 18 bases between. CDR3 nucleotide sequence: TGTGCCAGCAGAGAATCCAGCCACCGGGGCACTGAAGCTTTCTTT. Protein sequence: CASRESSHRGTEAFF.

The chain recombines TRBV6-5 with TRBJ2-7; TRBD2 aligns across 10 bases. This CDR3 contains 14 residues. The V gene end was trimmed by 4 bases and the J gene end by 3 bases; junction bases not matched to a gene: 3. Looked up from germline, CDR1 is MNHEY and CDR2 is SVGAGI. The chain's CDR3 is CASSFTSGIYEQYF. The CDR3 DNA follows: TGTGCCAGCAGTTTTACTAGCGGGATCTACGAGCAGTACTTC.